Below, one T cell receptor beta chain is given with its context. There is no known antigen for this receptor. No base qualities exist here, and no much larger clone lies one base off it. The library was produced with the immunoSEQ multiplex PCR assay. From the authors' description of their analysis: A statistical classification framework was built for diagnosing cytomegalovirus status from the catalog of TCR beta chain sequences. What TCRdb holds here is the immuneACCESS table cut down to in-frame rearrangements. Part of the clones is not present; checked against another copy, under half of the missing clones reflect an unresolved V gene, and the others are unexplained. That table furnishes V, J and clone size, whereas the DNA furnished D and trimming. This sample holds about 130,000 clones; under 90% were observed only once. Around 3.1% of the sample is in the top ten clones. Per the germline V gene, SGHAT is the CDR1 and FQNNGV is the CDR2. V loses 3 bases of germline sequence and J loses 7 bases, and the interval between the two ends is 5 bases. The CDR3 runs 11 residues from the cysteine to the phenylalanine. Of the read, only the CDR3 DNA is kept; its 33 bases are in frame from base 1.

Separate from the approximately 670-subject first cohort, the validation cohort of 95 to 150 subjects was the group to which the donors belonged. The data are from a study of cytomegalovirus exposure and HLA in healthy donors (dated by TCRdb to the late 2010s). About the study as a whole: A later analysis indicated that the 130 or so validation repertoires were generated on the platform also employed for the roughly 720 repertoires of the first cohort. The aim of the study was to test whether cataloging public T cell receptors could identify signatures of past pathogen exposure. High-throughput TCR immunosequencing, statistical association of individual TCRs with disease status, and machine learning were combined to predict cytomegalovirus infection status. Besides the first cohort of roughly 700 subjects, a separate validation cohort made up of roughly 120 different subjects was used.

Results the study describes overall, beyond this receptor: Most TCR sequences were observed very rarely across donors, whereas some public TCRs were present in many individuals. Cytomegalovirus status was reported to be diagnosed by the classifier with high specificity and sensitivity in both the original and validation cohorts. All 120 or so repertoires were used to score co-occurrence in the validation cohort in a later analysis, because that analysis had no HLA typing for the cohort. Subsequent analysis determined that TCRs grouped into clusters in the first cohort also showed a tendency toward co-occurrence across the 120 or so validation repertoires, and approximately 94% of cluster scores exceeded 0. A total of roughly 160 TCR beta chains were listed by the study as associated with cytomegalovirus. The authors suggested that the approach could potentially be generalized to other disease states and immunological phenotypes. In vitro tests confirmed that three of the cytomegalovirus-associated TCR beta chains recognize cytomegalovirus antigens.

Recombination connected TRBV11-2 to TRBJ2-3; the D gene is unclear. The sequence was collected from a man aged 30 to 45 in good health and CMV-seronegative. Sequencing was carried out using PBMCs. The CDR3 in this case is CASSFVNTQYF. The DNA is as follows: TGTGCCAGCAGCTTTGTCAATACGCAGTATTTT.